Listed here are 25 T cell receptor beta chains from one sample, sequenced in a study of cytomegalovirus exposure and HLA in healthy donors. Primers included in the PCR were 60 Vbeta and 13 Jbeta primers. The data were produced by immunoSEQ multiplex PCR, yet TCRdb's version contains in-frame clones alone and is incomplete. Of about 170,000 clones listed, 70% to 80% are singletons. Material: PBMCs. The origin of the receptors is a woman aged 50 to 65 in good health and CMV-seronegative.

The gene calls are TRBV21-1 and TRBJ2-3; the D call in the table, TRBD2, was not verified against the DNA. TRBV21-1 is tagged as a pseudogene. This CDR3 spans 12 amino acids. This CDR3 is CASLPGGDTQYF. Written as DNA, the CDR3 is TGTGCCAGCTTACCAGGAGGAGATACGCAGTATTTT.

V and J are TRBV21-1 and TRBJ1-5. TRBV21-1 corresponds to a pseudogene. The CDR3 extends over 14 amino acids. The CDR3 DNA follows: TGTGCCAGCAGCAAACGAGGGCCCAATCAGCCCCAGCATTTT. Residues: CASSKRGPNQPQHF.

This clone was observed a few times. V and J are TRBV7-9 and TRBJ2-2; 8 nucleotides agree with TRBD2. CDR1 is SEHNR and CDR2 is FQNEAQ in the germline V gene (reference sequence). V lost 5 bases and J lost 0; bases outside the gene matches: 2. The CDR3 loop spans 15 amino acids. The CDR3 reads CASSPLAANTGELFF. The CDR3 DNA is TGTGCCAGCAGCCCACTAGCGGCGAACACCGGGGAGCTGTTTTTT.

The rearrangement links TRBV19 to TRBJ1-2; 10 bases are a match to TRBD1. J was trimmed by 2 bases and V by 7 bases; bases with no gene match: 7. The CDR3 is 15 amino acids. Germline lookup yields CDR1 LNHDA and CDR2 SQIVND (reference sequence). The chain's CDR3 is CASTPEGQGNYGYTF. In nucleotides, the CDR3 is TGTGCCAGTACCCCAGAGGGACAGGGGAACTATGGCTACACCTTC.

The genes are TRBV14 and TRBJ1-2; D remains ambiguous. This CDR3 comprises 12 residues. Trimming shortened V by 3 bases and J by 7 bases, and 9 bases separated the two germline ends. From germline, CDR1 is SGHDN and CDR2 FVKESK. DNA of the CDR3: TGTGCCAGCAGCCATCCCGGCGGTGGCTACACCTTC. Translated: CASSHPGGGYTF.

This clone was observed a few times. The chain links TRBV19 to TRBJ2-7; TRBD2 aligns across 13 bases. V was clipped by 5 bases and J by 6 bases; unmatched bases: 16. This CDR3 spans 18 amino acids. Germline assignment: CDR1 LNHDA and CDR2 SQIVND (reference sequence). The CDR3 loop reads CASSVRRLAGGSPGEQYF. The CDR3 nucleotides read TGTGCCAGTAGTGTCCGGAGACTAGCGGGGGGATCTCCGGGCGAGCAGTACTTC.

The genes are TRBV28 and TRBJ1-4; 8 bases map to TRBD1. The CDR3 spans 17 residues. CDR1 is MDHEN and CDR2 is SYDVKM in the germline V gene. The V gene end was trimmed by 6 bases and the J gene end by 8 bases; junction bases not matched to a gene: 17. CDR3 loop: CASSTRQGAGLGEKLFF. The CDR3, as DNA: TGTGCCAGCAGCACGCGGCAGGGGGCGGGGTTGGGCGAAAAACTGTTTTTT.

The rearrangement joins TRBV7-8 to TRBJ2-1, with 7 bases lining up with TRBD2. Losses at the gene ends were 5 bases for V and 7 bases for J; bases not matched to a gene: 8. CDR3 length: 14 amino acids. Germline CDR1 SGHVS, CDR2 FQNEAQ. The CDR3 reads CASSRGGSQNEQFF. CDR3 sequence (DNA): TGTGCCAGCAGCAGGGGCGGGAGCCAGAATGAGCAGTTCTTC.

The chain carries TRBV28 and TRBJ1-2; TRBD1 matches at 12 bases. The V gene's germline CDR1 is MDHEN and CDR2 SYDVKM. J lost 8 bases, V lost 5 bases, and 12 bases had no gene match. This CDR3 contains 16 residues. CDR3 sequence reads: CASSLSGTGGFRGYTF. The CDR3 DNA reads as TGTGCCAGCAGTCTGTCCGGGACAGGGGGCTTTCGGGGCTACACCTTC.

Turning to this clone: The same CDR3 also results from other DNA sequences found in this sample. V gene TRBV19 combines with J gene TRBJ1-5; TRBD1 aligns across 7 bases. V gave up 6 bases and J gave up 6 bases; unmatched junction bases: 5. This CDR3 has 13 amino acids. Germline CDR1 reads LNHDA; CDR2 reads SQIVND (reference sequence). CDR3 in DNA: TGTGCCAGTAGACAGGGGCTAAGTCAGCCCCAGCATTTT. Encoded protein: CASRQGLSQPQHF.

V and J are TRBV7-2 and TRBJ1-3; a weak D match, TRBD1 (5 bases). The CDR3 runs 15 residues. V was pared by 7 bases and J by 0 bases, with 13 bases between. Germline assignment: CDR1 SGHTA and CDR2 FQGNSA. The chain's CDR3 is CASTPDKVSGNTIYF. The CDR3 DNA reads TGTGCCAGCACCCCGGACAAAGTCTCTGGAAACACCATATATTTT.

The V call is TRBV9, the J call TRBJ2-2; 8 nucleotides line up with TRBD2. The CDR3 is 16 residues long. CDR1 and CDR2 from the germline V gene are SGDLS and YYNGEE. V lost 0 bases to trimming and J lost 7 bases; unmatched junction nucleotides: 8. CDR3 residues: CASSVVSGSSGGELFF. For the CDR3, the DNA is TGTGCCAGCAGCGTAGTGAGCGGGAGTTCTGGCGGGGAGCTGTTTTTT.

Details on this clone: An end of the junction does not agree with germline; a read error may underlie this. This chain links TRBV7-9 with TRBJ2-1; possibly TRBD2 for D (6 bases). Germline CDR1 SEHNR, CDR2 FQNEAQ (reference sequence). The CDR3 is 12 residues long. The CDR3 spells CASSLVRERTIF. The CDR3 DNA reads as TGTGCCAGCAGCTTAGTACGGGAGCGTACGATCTTC.

The V and J genes are TRBV7-2 and TRBJ2-1; 11 nucleotides line up with TRBD2. Germline V gene sequence: CDR1 SGHTA, CDR2 FQGNSA. V lost 5 bases, J lost 4 bases, and 7 bases stayed unmatched. The CDR3 totals 16 residues. The CDR3 DNA sequence: TGTGCCAGCAGCCTGATAGCGGGGGGGGTATACAATGAGCAGTTCTTC. Its protein product is CASSLIAGGVYNEQFF.

For the CDR3, the DNA is TGTGCCAGCAGTGCGGGGATCTCTGGAAACACCATATATTTT. Amino acid sequence: CASSAGISGNTIYF. The gene calls are TRBV25-1 and TRBJ1-3; unclear D gene. Germline CDR1 MGHDK, CDR2 SYGVNS. This CDR3 contains 14 residues. Trimming removed 4 bases at V and 0 bases at J, with 7 bases between.

The rearrangement links TRBV28 to TRBJ1-1; 9 nucleotides line up with TRBD1. Germline-derived CDR1 and CDR2 are MDHEN and SYDVKM. This CDR3 has 14 residues. V trimming: 2 bases; J trimming: 3 bases; junction bases outside the gene matches: 1. This CDR3 reads CASSLGDRDTEAFF. In DNA form, the CDR3 reads TGTGCCAGCAGTTTAGGGGACAGGGACACTGAAGCTTTCTTT.

The gene calls are TRBV7-2 and TRBJ1-1; D not certain. Germline CDR1 is SGHTA and CDR2 is FQGNSA. Trimming removed 0 bases from V and 5 bases from J, with 7 bases in between. CDR3 length equals 13 residues. CDR3 residues: CASSLAAGTEAFF. The CDR3 DNA reads TGTGCCAGCAGCTTAGCGGCGGGTACTGAAGCTTTCTTT.

This clone has just one count. V is TRBV4-2 and J is TRBJ2-7; 10 nucleotides line up with TRBD2. The CDR3 is made up of 17 amino acids. V was pared by 0 bases and J by 3 bases, with 8 bases of the junction left unmatched. Germline V gene sequence: CDR1 LGHNA, CDR2 YNFKEQ. CDR3 coding DNA: TGTGCCAGCAGCCAAGATCGCGAGCGGGAGGGCCTCTACGAGCAGTACTTC. This gives the protein CASSQDREREGLYEQYF.

The chain uses TRBV5-4 and TRBJ2-1; the match to TRBD2 covers 13 bases. V lost 4 bases, J lost 7 bases, and 8 bases stayed unmatched. The CDR3 is 16 residues long. Germline CDR1 SGHNT, CDR2 YYREEE (reference sequence). The CDR3 region is CASSPPGLAGSNEQFF. CDR3 coding DNA: TGTGCCAGCAGCCCCCCGGGACTAGCGGGAAGTAATGAGCAGTTCTTC.

This chain uses TRBV28 with TRBJ1-5, with TRBD1 matching 7 bases. CDR3 size: 15 residues. The V segment lost 10 bases and the J segment 6 bases; nucleotides outside the gene matches: 15. Germline values: CDR1 MDHEN, CDR2 SYDVKM. In nucleotides, the CDR3 is TGTGCCACCTCAACAATCGACAGGGAAAGTCAGCCCCAGCATTTT. Amino acids: CATSTIDRESQPQHF.

With respect to this clone: One end of the junction does not line up with germline, which may come from a read error. This rearrangement joins TRBV7-9 to TRBJ2-5; a weak D match, TRBD2 (5 bases). Germline-derived CDR1 and CDR2 are SEHNR and FQNEAQ (reference sequence). The CDR3 runs 14 residues. The CDR3 reads CSSSLASGGETQYF. CDR3 in DNA: TGTTCCAGCAGCTTAGCGTCCGGAGGCGAGACCCAGTACTTC.

This clone appeared a few times. The V and J genes are TRBV7-9 and TRBJ1-1; D gene uncertain. CDR1 is SEHNR and CDR2 is FQNEAQ in the germline V gene (reference sequence). The CDR3 consists of 16 residues. The V end was cut by 3 bases, the J end by 4 bases, with 18 bases between. The CDR3 is CASSFRGHQVGTEAFF. In DNA, the CDR3 is TGTGCCAGCAGCTTTCGAGGGCATCAGGTGGGCACTGAAGCTTTCTTT.

V and J are TRBV18 and TRBJ2-3; D is uncertain. The germline V and J ends were trimmed by 6 bases and 6 bases, with 13 bases remaining between them. Germline loops: CDR1 KGHSH, CDR2 LQKENI. This CDR3 is 13 amino acids long. CDR3 amino acids: CASSPIPRDTQYF. CDR3 in DNA: TGTGCCAGCTCGCCTATCCCCCGGGATACGCAGTATTTT.

CDR3 sequence (DNA): TGTGCCAGTAGGGAGGACAGGAGCAGCACAGATACGCAGTATTTT. Translating it yields CASREDRSSTDTQYF. The chain links TRBV19 to TRBJ2-3, with 7 bases aligning to TRBD1. Trimming took 6 bases from V and 0 from J; bases not matched to a gene: 6. CDR1 and CDR2 from the germline V gene are LNHDA and SQIVND (reference sequence). This CDR3 is 15 amino acids long.

The rearrangement joins TRBV2 to TRBJ2-1; 8 nucleotides agree with TRBD1. Germline V lookup: CDR1 SNHLY, CDR2 FYNNEI. This CDR3 has 16 residues. The V and J ends lost 9 bases and 15 bases, in that order; junction bases with no gene match: 25. Here the CDR3 reads CARGPFFGTGHPVGFF. CDR3 bases: TGTGCCAGGGGTCCTTTCTTCGGGACAGGTCACCCTGTTGGGTTCTTC.